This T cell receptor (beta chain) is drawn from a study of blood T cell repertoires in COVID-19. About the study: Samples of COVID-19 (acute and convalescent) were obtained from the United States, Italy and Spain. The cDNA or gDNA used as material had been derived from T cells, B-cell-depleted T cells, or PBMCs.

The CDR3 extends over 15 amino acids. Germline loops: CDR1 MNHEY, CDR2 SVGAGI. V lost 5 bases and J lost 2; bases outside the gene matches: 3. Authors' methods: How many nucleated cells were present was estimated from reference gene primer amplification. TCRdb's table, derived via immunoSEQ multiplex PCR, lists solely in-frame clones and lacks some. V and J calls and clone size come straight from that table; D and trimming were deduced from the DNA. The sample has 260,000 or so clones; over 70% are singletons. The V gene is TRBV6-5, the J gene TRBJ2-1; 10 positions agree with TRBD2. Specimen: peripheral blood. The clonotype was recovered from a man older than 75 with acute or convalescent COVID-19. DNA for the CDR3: TGTGCCAGCAGTAGCGGGAGGGTTCCCTACAATGAGCAGTTCTTC. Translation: CASSSGRVPYNEQFF.